The sequence of this TCR beta chain was determined in a study of shared T cell receptors in the human thymus (dated by TCRdb to the early 2020s). General notes on the study: The study examined how self-reactive, shared T-cell receptor alpha chains are generated in the human thymus.

For this clone: Its cognate antigen has yet to be identified. Base qualities are not provided; no much larger clone lies one nucleotide away.

Taken from cysteine to phenylalanine, the CDR3 has 18 residues. The only DNA kept is the CDR3, 54 bases in frame from the first base. At the junction V is shortened by 0 bases and J by 0 bases, with 13 bases in between. The germline V gene gives CDR1 as SGHRS and CDR2 as YFSETQ. The method behind the library was the immunoSEQ multiplex PCR assay. In TCRdb, the immuneACCESS table is reduced to in-frame sequences with V and J assigned. These tables do not hold every clone; where another copy was compared, an unresolved V gene accounts for under half, and the others remain unexplained. For this sample the table gives about 710,000 clones, of which around 87% were detected only once. Of the sample, roughly 0.0089% falls within the top ten clones. These same records also appear under a second study, on human thymus T cells. According to the second study: The donors were immunologically healthy infants in Finland who had open corrective cardiac surgery for congenital heart defects. Thymus tissue was obtained as surgical resects removed during corrective cardiac surgery. Biased V and J gene segment usage appeared to be present in both thymic and peripheral blood repertoires. The related research found that thymic TCR repertoires overlapped highly between unrelated individuals. The study used 7 to 9 infant thymus samples plus four related peripheral blood samples to characterize TCR alpha and beta repertoires. Donor ages ranging from about 6 to 244 days were recorded, and over 5 male and two female infants were included in the cohort. After being mechanically released from the tissue, thymocytes were kept at -70 degrees C in pellets of about 10-32 million cells. Genomic DNA was extracted from frozen cell pellets with a QIAsymphony instrument. The immunoSEQ multiplex PCR assay was used to amplify the TCRB and TCRAD loci from a standardized quantity of quality-controlled genomic DNA. The amplicons covered the V(D)J region and were long enough to include the CDR3 and to identify the V and J genes. The commercial immunoSEQ service was used to sequence amplicons on an Illumina platform. Primer bias and sequencing errors were corrected as previously described, and TCRAD and TCRB definitions were based on the IMGT database. immunoSEQ Analyzer 3.0 and VDJTools were used for repertoire analysis, which covered basic statistics, V/J segment usage, diversity estimates, rarefaction and pairwise overlap. Chao1, ChaoE, Efron-Thisted, Shannon and inverse Simpson indices were used to estimate diversity, which was also estimated on datasets down-sampled to the smallest sample. For repertoire overlap, CDR3 nucleotide sequence, V gene and J gene had to match strictly, and clustering was done by Jaccard-based multidimensional scaling. On average, thymus samples yielded 650,000 to 1,000,000 unique TCRB clonotypes, whereas blood samples yielded 65,000 to 100,000.

The V and J genes are TRBV5-1 and TRBJ1-6; tentative D gene TRBD1, with 6 bases matching. The sequencing sample was made of thymocytes. The TCR comes from a boy in the first two years of life with a congenital heart defect. Donor details come from another sample of the same person, matched by shared clones. The base sequence is TGCGCCAGCAGCTTGGGTCACAGGGAAAGCTCCTATAATTCACCCCTCCACTTT. Translated, this is CASSLGHRESSYNSPLHF.